Here is one T cell receptor (beta chain) with its context. Antigen: not known. As the sequencing template, cDNA was produced by extracting RNA and reverse transcribing it. Method: immunoSEQ multiplex PCR; TCRdb's copy keeps in-frame clones and lacks some. The sample includes about 110,000 clones, 59% of them seen just once. Investigators sorted PBMCs to obtain both CD4+ and CD8+ T cells. These data come from a study of CD8+ T cells in alopecia areata. General study points: Mouse data revealed clearer TCR sharing than patient data did, a gap possibly tied to HLA. Higher clonality and more expanded CD8+ clones appeared in lesional than normal scalp.

The sequence was collected from a human donor in good health. Sequenced sample: CD8+ T cells sorted from blood.

CDR3 nucleotide sequence: TGTGCCAGCAGCTTAGGACAGGGGGTTTTCTACGAGCAGTACTTC. It specifies CASSLGQGVFYEQYF. The rearrangement uses TRBV7-9 and TRBJ2-7, with 9 bases that match TRBD1. CDR3 length: 15 amino acids. Per germline, CDR1 SEHNR and CDR2 FQNEAQ (reference sequence). Trimming removed 1 base from V and 3 bases from J; junction bases left unmatched: 4.